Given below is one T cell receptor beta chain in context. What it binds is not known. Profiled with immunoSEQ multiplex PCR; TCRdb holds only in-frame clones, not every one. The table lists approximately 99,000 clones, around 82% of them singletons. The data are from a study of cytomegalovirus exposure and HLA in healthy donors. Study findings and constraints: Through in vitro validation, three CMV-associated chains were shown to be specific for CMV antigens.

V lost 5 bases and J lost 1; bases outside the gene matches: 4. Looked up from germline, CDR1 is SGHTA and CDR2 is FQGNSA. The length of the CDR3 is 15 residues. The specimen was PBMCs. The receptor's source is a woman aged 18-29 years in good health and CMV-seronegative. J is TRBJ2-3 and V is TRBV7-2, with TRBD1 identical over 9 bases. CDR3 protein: CASSPGTGRTDTQYF. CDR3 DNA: TGTGCCAGCAGCCCTGGGACAGGGCGCACAGATACGCAGTATTTT.